These 26 T cell receptor beta chains came from one sample sequenced in a study of blood T cell repertoires in COVID-19. Measured with immunoSEQ multiplex PCR; TCRdb has only the in-frame clones, and not every one. Here the sample spans 250,000 to 350,000 clones, about 92% being singletons. The specimen was PBMCs or T cells enriched from blood (not recorded which). The origin of the receptors is a woman aged 25 to 45 who had recovered from COVID-19.

The chain couples TRBV5-1 to TRBJ2-2; D is perhaps TRBD2 (5 bases). This CDR3 has 16 residues. Trimming removed 4 bases at V and 5 bases at J, with 18 bases between. Germline loops: CDR1 SGHRS, CDR2 YFSETQ. In DNA form, the CDR3 reads TGCGCCAGCAGCCAGACCGCCGGGGTGCCTACCGGGGAGCTGTTTTTT. Translation gives CASSQTAGVPTGELFF.

This clone was picked up one time. The chain combines TRBV2 with TRBJ1-1, with a possible D match to TRBD1 (6 bases). Germline CDR1 is SNHLY and CDR2 is FYNNEI. The CDR3 is made up of 16 amino acids. Trimming left V 2 bases short and J 6 bases short, with 19 bases between. This CDR3 reads CASSEFRGRGVPEAFF. In DNA form, the CDR3 reads TGTGCCAGCAGTGAATTCCGCGGCAGGGGTGTCCCTGAAGCTTTCTTT.

The V call is TRBV4-3, the J call TRBJ2-7; D remains ambiguous. The CDR3 is 14 residues long. The V and J ends lost 1 base and 0 bases respectively, with 7 bases between them. Germline-derived CDR1 and CDR2 are LGHNA and YSLEER. This CDR3 reads CASSQGYSSYEQYF. CDR3 nucleotides: TGCGCCAGCAGCCAAGGTTATAGCTCCTACGAGCAGTACTTC.

The V call is TRBV3-1 (or the pseudogene TRBV3-2), the J call TRBJ2-7; 8 bases align to TRBD2. CDR3 length equals 14 residues. Looked up from germline, CDR1 is LGHDT and CDR2 is YNNKEL (reference sequence). Trimming at V came to 1 base and at J to 8 bases, leaving 7 bases not matched to a gene. The CDR3 bases are TGTGCCAGCAGCCAAGGGGCTAGCGGGTCTAAGCAGTACTTC. Protein: CASSQGASGSKQYF.

The chain employs TRBV5-1 and TRBJ2-4; tentatively, D is TRBD2 (7 bases). The germline V and J ends were trimmed by 7 bases and 0 bases, with 17 bases remaining between them. Germline V gene lookup returns CDR1 SGHRS and CDR2 YFSETQ. This CDR3 has 16 amino acids. CDR3 region: CASSEAAGAAKNIQYF. The CDR3 DNA reads TGCGCCAGCTCCGAGGCGGCGGGGGCAGCCAAAAACATTCAGTACTTC. Full variable domain (missing parts from reference TRBV5-1 and TRBJ2-4): KAGVTQTPRYLIKTRGQQVTLSCSPISGHRSVSWYQQTPGQGLQFLFEYFSETQRNKGNFPGRFSGRQFSNSRSEMNVSTLELGDSALYLCASSEAAGAAKNIQYFGAGTRLSVL.

V and J are TRBV2 and TRBJ2-1; TRBD2 matches 9 bases. The CDR3 is made up of 15 amino acids. Unmatched junction bases numbered 6, after V lost 6 bases and J lost 3 bases. Germline CDR1 and CDR2: SNHLY and FYNNEI. CDR3 protein: CASRSGLASYNEQFF. The CDR3 DNA follows: TGTGCCAGCAGGTCGGGACTAGCTAGCTACAATGAGCAGTTCTTC. Variable domain in full (rest from reference TRBV2 and TRBJ2-1): EPEVTQTPSHQVTQMGQEVILRCVPISNHLYFYWYRQILGQKVEFLVSFYNNEISEKSEIFDDQFSVERPDGSNFTLKIRSTKLEDSAMYFCASRSGLASYNEQFFGPGTRLTVL.

This chain uses TRBV5-3 with TRBJ2-3; TRBD2 agrees at 7 bases. TRBV5-3 is flagged as an ORF with uncertain function. The V gene end was trimmed by 2 bases and the J gene end by 4 bases; junction bases not matched to a gene: 7. This CDR3 has 15 residues. CDR3 DNA sequence: TGTGCCAGAAGCTTAGGCGGGAGAGCGGCAGATACGCAGTATTTT. As protein: CARSLGGRAADTQYF.

On this clone: This sample also contains other DNA sequences that code for the same CDR3. The V call is TRBV28, the J call TRBJ1-6; D is perhaps TRBD1 (5 bases). The CDR3 runs to 15 residues. Trimming cost V 4 bases and J 5 bases, with 12 bases left between them. In germline, CDR1 is MDHEN, CDR2 SYDVKM. CDR3 protein: CASSSGQGNNSPLHF. DNA of the CDR3: TGTGCCAGCAGTTCCGGGCAGGGTAATAATTCACCCCTCCACTTT.

The rearrangement uses TRBV30 and TRBJ2-4; a possible D gene is TRBD1 (5 bases). CDR3 length: 12 residues. Trimming cost V 5 bases and J 7 bases, with 12 bases left between them. The germline V gene has CDR1 GTSNPN and CDR2 SVGIG (reference sequence). The CDR3 coding sequence is TGTGCCTGGGACGCAGGGTTTAACATTCAGTACTTC. The encoded protein is CAWDAGFNIQYF.

This chain links TRBV23-1 with TRBJ2-4, with D possibly TRBD1 on 7 matching bases. TRBV23-1 is an ORF, and what it does is uncertain. The CDR3 is 13 residues long. V shed 10 bases and J shed 3 bases, with 13 bases lying between them. The CDR3 protein is CATQGGGKNIQYF. CDR3 nucleotides: TGCGCCACTCAGGGGGGAGGCAAAAACATTCAGTACTTC.

This clone came up once. This rearrangement joins TRBV10-3 to TRBJ2-3; 9 nucleotides line up with TRBD2. The CDR3 has 18 residues. Trimming took 6 bases from V and 4 from J; bases not matched to a gene: 17. In germline, CDR1 is ENHRY, CDR2 SYGVKD. In DNA, the CDR3 is TGTGCCATCAGACGGGCGGGGGGGCTAGATTGGGCTGCAGATACGCAGTATTTT. It is translated as CAIRRAGGLDWAADTQYF.

The rearrangement joins TRBV4-2 to TRBJ2-1, with TRBD2 matching over 8 bases. Germline loops: CDR1 LGHNA, CDR2 YNFKEQ. V lost 0 bases to trimming and J lost 10 bases; unmatched junction nucleotides: 8. CDR3 length: 15 amino acids. For the CDR3, the DNA is TGTGCCAGCAGCCAAGAAGGGCGGGAGGATCCGGAGCAGTTCTTC. Translated, it gives CASSQEGREDPEQFF.

The CDR3 coding sequence is TGTGCCAGCAGTCCTTCCAGGAAGAACACTGAAGCTTTCTTT. Its protein is CASSPSRKNTEAFF. V gene TRBV11-3 combines with J gene TRBJ1-1; D gene uncertain. Germline V gives CDR1 SGHNT, CDR2 YENEEA. Trimming removed 6 bases at V and 1 base at J, with 12 bases between. The CDR3 loop spans 14 amino acids.

The CDR3 sequence is CASSLEGGYEQYF. The CDR3 nucleotides read TGTGCCAGCAGTTTAGAGGGCGGGTACGAGCAGTACTTC. The rearrangement joins TRBV27 to TRBJ2-7, with D perhaps TRBD2 (5 bases). The CDR3 extends over 13 amino acids. Trimming stripped 2 bases from V and 4 bases from J, with 9 bases between. CDR1 and CDR2 (germline): MNHEY, SMNVEV (reference sequence).

The gene calls are TRBV12-3 or TRBV12-4 and TRBJ1-5; 7 bases align to TRBD1. CDR3 length: 13 amino acids. V was clipped by 5 bases and J by 5 bases; unmatched bases: 3. The CDR3 DNA reads TGTGCCAGCAGTCGACAGGGAGATCAGCCCCAGCATTTT. Translated, it gives CASSRQGDQPQHF.

For the CDR3, the DNA is TGTGCCAGCTCACCACCTGTGGGGGGTAACACCGGGGAGCTGTTTTTT. Translation gives CASSPPVGGNTGELFF. This chain uses TRBV18 with TRBJ2-2, with a weak D call TRBD2 (6 bases). Trimming took 0 bases from V and 2 from J, leaving 10 bases between them. This CDR3 is 16 amino acids long. CDR1 KGHSH and CDR2 LQKENI come from the germline V gene.

The V call is TRBV28, the J call TRBJ1-2, with D perhaps matching TRBD1 (6 bases). Germline V gives CDR1 MDHEN, CDR2 SYDVKM. CDR3 size: 15 residues. The germline V and J ends were trimmed by 5 bases and 8 bases, with 21 bases remaining between them. The CDR3 DNA reads as TGTGCCAGCAGTGGGGGCCAACACAGGGTACGGGGCTACACCTTC. Protein product: CASSGGQHRVRGYTF.

This rearrangement joins TRBV28 to TRBJ1-1; 8 bases align to TRBD1. In germline, CDR1 is MDHEN, CDR2 SYDVKM. V was clipped by 6 bases and J by 7 bases; unmatched bases: 4. The CDR3 is 12 residues long. CDR3 coding DNA: TGTGCCAGCAGCCGGGACAGGAATGAAGCTTTCTTT. Translating it yields CASSRDRNEAFF.

This clone was seen a single time. The chain has TRBV29-1 and TRBJ1-1; 9 bases match TRBD1. V lost 4 bases and J lost 7; bases outside the gene matches: 13. Germline CDR1 reads SQVTM; CDR2 reads ANQGSEA. The CDR3 consists of 15 residues. CDR3 loop: CSVVFGTGLVSEAFF. For the CDR3, the DNA is TGCAGCGTTGTTTTTGGGACAGGGCTCGTGAGTGAAGCTTTCTTT.

This CDR3 reads CASSQLSGDNEQFF. The CDR3 bases are TGTGCCAGCAGCCAACTAAGCGGGGACAATGAGCAGTTCTTC. This sequence joins TRBV3-1 (or the pseudogene TRBV3-2) and TRBJ2-1; 7 bases align to TRBD2. The CDR3 consists of 14 residues. J was trimmed by 5 bases and V by 2 bases; bases with no gene match: 3. The germline CDR1 and CDR2 sequences are LGHDT and YNNKEL (reference sequence).

This chain connects TRBV13 to TRBJ2-7, with a possible D match to TRBD2 (5 bases). The CDR3 runs to 13 residues. Trimming shortened V by 2 bases and J by 2 bases, and 7 bases separated the two germline ends. CDR1 PRHDT and CDR2 FYEKMQ come from the germline V gene (reference sequence). CDR3 in amino acids: CASSLSGTYEQYF. The CDR3, as DNA: TGTGCCAGCAGCTTATCGGGGACCTACGAGCAGTACTTC.

CDR3 amino acids: CATSSEGRSTNEKLFF. The DNA of the CDR3 is TGTGCCACCAGCAGTGAGGGGAGGAGTACTAATGAAAAACTGTTTTTT. This rearrangement joins TRBV15 to TRBJ1-4, with D tentatively TRBD1 (5 bases). CDR1 LNHNV and CDR2 YYDKDF come from the germline V gene (reference sequence). V gave up 3 bases and J gave up 2 bases, with 13 bases separating them. This CDR3 region has 16 residues.

The chain combines TRBV7-2 with TRBJ2-2; TRBD1 is a possible D gene (6 bases). V lost 7 bases, J lost 7 bases, and 22 bases lay in between. The germline gives CDR1 SGHTA, CDR2 FQGNSA. The CDR3 is made up of 16 amino acids. CDR3 bases: TGTGCCAGCAAAGCGCCAGGGACACCCAATCGCGGGGAGCTGTTTTTT. It is translated as CASKAPGTPNRGELFF. Supplemented by reference TRBV7-2 and TRBJ2-2, the full variable domain reads GAGVSQSPSNKVTEKGKDVELRCDPISGHTALYWYRQSLGQGLEFLIYFQGNSAPDKSGLPSDRFSAERTGGSVSTLTIQRTQQEDSAVYLCASKAPGTPNRGELFFGEGSRLTVL.

The genes are TRBV13 and TRBJ2-7, with 9 positions matching TRBD1. The germline V gene encodes CDR1 PRHDT and CDR2 FYEKMQ (reference sequence). This CDR3 has 14 amino acids. The J segment lost 3 bases and the V segment lost 4 bases, leaving 4 bases of the junction unmatched. CDR3 residues: CASSSGQGIYEQYF. CDR3 bases: TGTGCCAGCAGCTCTGGACAGGGGATCTACGAGCAGTACTTC.

This chain links TRBV6-5 with TRBJ2-5, with D maybe TRBD1 (6 bases). Germline CDR1 is MNHEY and CDR2 is SVGAGI. The ends were cut back, 0 bases at V and 4 bases at J, with 12 bases in the middle. This CDR3 is 15 amino acids long. The CDR3 DNA reads TGTGCCAGCAGTTACTCGAACAGGGTAGGAGAGACCCAGTACTTC. Amino acid sequence: CASSYSNRVGETQYF.

The chain has TRBV7-2 and TRBJ2-2; 7 nucleotides line up with TRBD1. CDR3 length: 15 amino acids. Germline CDR1 SGHTA, CDR2 FQGNSA. V lost 2 bases, J lost 0 bases, and 0 bases stayed unmatched. The CDR3 loop is CASSLQGANTGELFF. CDR3 sequence (DNA): TGTGCCAGCAGCTTACAGGGGGCGAACACCGGGGAGCTGTTTTTT.